Presented here are 30 T cell receptor beta chains from one specimen sequenced in a study of type 1 regulatory T cells. Via MiXCR, TCRdb re-called the reads, giving one row per CDR3 protein. The sample lists approximately 90,000 distinct CDR3 sequences, roughly 31% occurring once. Sequenced material: CD4+ T cells, either the whole sample or a sorted fraction (not recorded which). The receptors here all came from a human donor in good health.

The rearrangement joins TRBV19 to TRBJ2-3, with 11 bases matching TRBD2. J lost 0 bases, V lost 5 bases, and 10 bases had no gene match. The CDR3 contains 18 residues. Germline CDR1 reads LNHDA; CDR2 reads SQIVND (reference sequence). CDR3 nucleotide sequence: TGTGCCAGTAGTCTCCTAGCGGGAGGATCCTCTAGCACAGATACGCAGTATTTT. It codes for CASSLLAGGSSSTDTQYF.

This chain uses TRBV9 with TRBJ1-3, with a tentative D call TRBD1 (6 bases). The CDR3 covers 15 residues. Germline CDR1 SGDLS, CDR2 YYNGEE. V was shortened by 0 bases and J by 0 bases, with 7 bases between the two germline ends. The DNA for the CDR3 is TGTGCCAGCAGCGTAGAGACAGGCTCTGGAAACACCATATATTTT. Translation gives CASSVETGSGNTIYF.

The chain is built from TRBV24-1 and TRBJ1-5; 7 bases map to TRBD1. Germline V gene sequence: CDR1 KGHDR, CDR2 SFDVKD. The CDR3 has 17 residues. V was pared by 4 bases and J by 0 bases, with 8 bases of the junction left unmatched. This CDR3 reads CATSDLTGILSNQPQHF. CDR3 DNA: TGTGCCACCAGTGACCTGACAGGGATTCTTAGCAATCAGCCCCAGCATTTT.

V usage is TRBV7-2 and J usage is TRBJ1-5; D not resolved. The germline gives CDR1 SGHTA, CDR2 FQGNSA. The CDR3 has 13 residues. V gave up 3 bases and J gave up 6 bases, with 9 bases separating them. For the CDR3, the DNA is TGTGCCAGCAGCTTCCAGCGGAGTCAGCCCCAGCATTTT. Translating it yields CASSFQRSQPQHF.

This clonotype has just a few counts. The V gene is TRBV7-8, the J gene TRBJ2-3, with 7 bases fitting TRBD1. From germline, CDR1 is SGHVS and CDR2 FQNEAQ. The ends lost 5 bases at V and 5 bases at J; junction bases unmatched: 13. The CDR3 length is 16 residues. The CDR3 here is CASSLKRTGRGDTQYF. The DNA for the CDR3 is TGTGCCAGCAGCCTTAAACGGACAGGACGCGGAGATACGCAGTATTTT.

The chain uses TRBV19 and TRBJ2-7; D gene ambiguous. This CDR3 spans 12 amino acids. The V end was cut by 5 bases, the J end by 5 bases, with 10 bases between. The germline CDR1 and CDR2 sequences are LNHDA and SQIVND (reference sequence). The CDR3 DNA is TGTGCCAGTAGTCCCGGTTGGAACGAGCAGTACTTC. Encoded protein: CASSPGWNEQYF.

This clonotype has more than one count but fewer than ten. This chain joins TRBV7-2 and TRBJ1-2, with TRBD1 identical over 9 bases. The germline V gene has CDR1 SGHTA and CDR2 FQGNSA. The J segment lost 3 bases and the V segment lost 7 bases, leaving 15 bases of the junction unmatched. The CDR3 loop spans 17 amino acids. The CDR3 DNA is TGTGCCAGCAACGACGGGACGGGACAGGGCCTTGACTATGGCTACACCTTC. This codes for CASNDGTGQGLDYGYTF.

The V gene is TRBV5-4, the J gene TRBJ2-4; D is perhaps TRBD2 (6 bases). V was cut by 0 bases and J by 6 bases, with 10 bases left in between. Germline values: CDR1 SGHNT, CDR2 YYREEE (reference sequence). CDR3 length equals 14 residues. CDR3 residues: CASSLGTGGNIQYF. The CDR3 coding sequence is TGTGCCAGCAGCTTGGGGACCGGGGGAAACATTCAGTACTTC.

This clonotype has more than one count but fewer than ten. The chain uses TRBV12-3 or TRBV12-4 and TRBJ2-1, with 10 bases matching TRBD1. This CDR3 contains 16 residues. The V and J ends lost 6 bases and 5 bases, in that order; junction bases with no gene match: 10. The CDR3 DNA reads TGTGCCAGCAGAAGGACCGGGACAGGGGACCACAATGAGCAGTTCTTC. Its protein is CASRRTGTGDHNEQFF.

A word on this clonotype: Since no conserved phenylalanine or tryptophan closes the CDR3, a read error is the likely cause. The V call is TRBV14, the J call TRBJ2-1; the D is unclear. The CDR3 is made up of 16 amino acids. The germline V gene encodes CDR1 SGHDN and CDR2 FVKESK. V lost 4 bases to trimming and J lost 0 bases, with 13 bases between them. CDR3 DNA sequence: TGTGCCAGCAGCCGCGGTGACCTTACCTCCTACAATGAGCAGTTCCTC. Its translation is CASSRGDLTSYNEQFL.

A word on this clonotype: The junction does not match germline at one end; this may be a read error. The chain carries TRBV5-1 and TRBJ1-1; 9 positions match TRBD1. Germline CDR1 reads SGHRS; CDR2 reads YFSETQ. This CDR3 comprises 15 residues. The CDR3 sequence is CASSLTGTGNTEAFF. The DNA of the CDR3 is TGCGCCAGCAGCCTAACCGGGACAGGGAACACTGAAGCGTTCTTT.

This chain links TRBV6-5 with TRBJ2-1; D possibly corresponds to TRBD2 (5 bases). CDR3 length equals 14 residues. Germline values: CDR1 MNHEY, CDR2 SVGAGI. V was shortened by 5 bases and J by 3 bases, with 11 bases between the two germline ends. The CDR3 here is CASSLGTSYNEQFF. Here the CDR3 DNA reads TGTGCCAGCAGTCTCGGCACTAGCTACAATGAGCAGTTCTTC.

The table lists this clonotype with a few counts. The V gene is TRBV3-1, the J gene TRBJ2-1, with 11 bases identical to TRBD1. This CDR3 region has 16 residues. Germline CDR1 reads LGHDT; CDR2 reads YNNKEL (reference sequence). J was trimmed by 9 bases and V by 4 bases; bases with no gene match: 11. For the CDR3, the DNA is TGTGCCAGCAGCCGAACGCCGGGACAGGGGGATCGTGAGCAGTTCTTC. Its translation is CASSRTPGQGDREQFF.

This clonotype was counted only a few times. The genes are TRBV7-3 and TRBJ2-1; 8 positions match TRBD2. Unmatched junction bases numbered 8, after V lost 4 bases and J lost 9 bases. The V gene's germline CDR1 is SGHTA and CDR2 FQGTGA. This CDR3 is built from 14 residues. CDR3 in amino acids: CASSSNSGIGEQFF. The CDR3 coding sequence is TGTGCCAGCAGCTCCAATAGCGGGATTGGTGAGCAGTTCTTC.

The rearrangement uses TRBV28 and TRBJ2-1, with D perhaps matching TRBD1 or TRBD2 (6 bases each). V lost 7 bases and J lost 5, with 18 bases in between. The CDR3 loop spans 15 amino acids. Germline-derived CDR1 and CDR2 are MDHEN and SYDVKM. DNA of the CDR3: TGTGCCAGCATCGTGGGGGGCGAGATACACAATGAGCAGTTCTTC. Translated: CASIVGGEIHNEQFF.

The rearrangement uses TRBV20-1 and TRBJ2-3, with D possibly matching TRBD2 (6 bases). Germline CDR1 and CDR2: DFQATT and SNEGSKA (reference sequence). Trimming removed 3 bases from V and 0 bases from J, with 10 bases in between. This CDR3 has 14 residues. CDR3 bases: TGCAGTGCTAGCGGGAGACTGAGCACAGATACGCAGTATTTT. It codes for CSASGRLSTDTQYF.

In DNA, the CDR3 is TGTGCCACCAGCAGAGATCCCGGGACAGTTAATGAAAAACTGTTTTTT. Protein product: CATSRDPGTVNEKLFF. This chain connects TRBV15 to TRBJ1-4; 7 bases are shared with TRBD1. The CDR3 has 16 amino acids. With 0 bases clipped from V and 4 bases from J, the junction kept 5 bases outside the gene matches. Germline V gene data show CDR1 as LNHNV and CDR2 as YYDKDF (reference sequence).

This sequence joins TRBV29-1 and TRBJ1-2; 8 bases line up with TRBD1. The CDR3 runs to 16 residues. Per germline, CDR1 SQVTM and CDR2 ANQGSEA. V shed 3 bases, J shed 7 bases, and the junction held 16 bases outside the gene matches. CDR3 amino acids: CSVDGLMSGGAGGYTF. The CDR3 nucleotides are TGCAGCGTTGATGGTTTAATGTCAGGGGGCGCAGGTGGCTACACCTTC.

The DNA for the CDR3 is TGTGCCAGTAGTGCCGGGACAGGGGTTGAGCAGTTCTTC. Amino acid sequence: CASSAGTGVEQFF. The gene calls are TRBV19 and TRBJ2-1; 10 positions agree with TRBD1. In germline, CDR1 is LNHDA, CDR2 SQIVND (reference sequence). Trimming removed 5 bases from V and 9 bases from J; junction bases left unmatched: 4. The CDR3 contains 13 residues.

This chain links TRBV20-1 with TRBJ2-7, with a possible D match to TRBD2 (6 bases). CDR1 is DFQATT and CDR2 is SNEGSKA in the germline V gene (reference sequence). Trimming cost V 0 bases and J 5 bases, with 20 bases left between them. The CDR3 loop spans 16 amino acids. Here the CDR3 DNA reads TGCAGTGCTAGAGACCCGTTGGGGGGTTTCGGAGACGAGCAGTACTTC. Translated: CSARDPLGGFGDEQYF.

CDR3 region: CASSQGATRLSSGNTIYF. The CDR3 DNA reads TGCGCCAGCAGCCAAGGAGCGACACGACTGAGCTCTGGAAACACCATATATTTT. The chain employs TRBV4-3 and TRBJ1-3; no firm D call. Trimming took 1 base from V and 0 from J, leaving 16 bases between them. This CDR3 has 18 residues. CDR1 and CDR2 (germline): LGHNA, YSLEER.

This chain connects TRBV7-2 to TRBJ1-2; tentatively, D is TRBD1 (5 bases). The V end was cut by 3 bases, the J end by 6 bases, with 11 bases between. Germline V gene sequence: CDR1 SGHTA, CDR2 FQGNSA. CDR3 length: 13 residues. CDR3 DNA: TGTGCCAGCAGCTTCGGGGGGAACAATGGCTACACCTTC. Translating it yields CASSFGGNNGYTF.

The chain employs TRBV6-6 and TRBJ2-7; D remains ambiguous. V lost 6 bases and J lost 3, with 12 bases in between. Germline CDR1 MNHNY, CDR2 SVGAGI (reference sequence). The CDR3 consists of 13 residues. CDR3 coding DNA: TGTGCCAGCAGGTCCGGGCTGTACTACGAGCAGTACTTC. Amino acid sequence: CASRSGLYYEQYF.

The J gene is TRBJ2-2, the V gene TRBV5-1; TRBD2 matches 12 bases. The CDR3 runs to 15 residues. The germline CDR1 and CDR2 sequences are SGHRS and YFSETQ. The ends lost 4 bases at V and 6 bases at J; junction bases unmatched: 4. This chain's CDR3 is CASSETSGRAGELFF. The CDR3 region has the DNA TGCGCCAGCAGCGAGACTAGCGGGAGAGCCGGGGAGCTGTTTTTT.

This clonotype was seen a few times. The CDR3 DNA follows: TGCAGTGCGGGACGGGGGGCCTCCTACAATGAGCAGTTCTTC. It codes for CSAGRGASYNEQFF. The rearrangement links TRBV20-1 to TRBJ2-1, with D possibly matching TRBD2 (7 bases). This CDR3 region has 14 residues. Trimming left V 6 bases short and J 0 bases short, with 12 bases between. Germline CDR1 and CDR2: DFQATT and SNEGSKA (reference sequence).

The V gene is TRBV7-8, the J gene TRBJ2-1; a possible D gene is TRBD1 (6 bases). The CDR3 is made up of 14 amino acids. In germline, CDR1 is SGHVS, CDR2 FQNEAQ. The V end lost 5 bases, the J end lost 12 bases, and 20 bases lay between the germline ends. This CDR3 is CASSLPLPGQSQFF. The DNA for the CDR3 is TGTGCCAGCAGCCTGCCCCTGCCAGGACAGTCGCAGTTCTTC.

This clonotype was recorded a few times. This chain joins TRBV2 and TRBJ2-2; 9 nucleotides align to TRBD2. The CDR3 has 15 residues. With V trimmed by 6 bases and J by 4 bases, 6 bases remained unmatched. Germline-derived CDR1 and CDR2 are SNHLY and FYNNEI. CDR3 sequence (DNA): TGTGCCAGCAGACAACTGACTAGCGGCACCGGGGAGCTGTTTTTT. The encoded protein is CASRQLTSGTGELFF.

Only a few counts were recorded for this clonotype. The chain employs TRBV14 and TRBJ2-1, with D perhaps TRBD2 (6 bases). This CDR3 is 17 amino acids long. The V gene's germline CDR1 is SGHDN and CDR2 FVKESK. The germline V and J ends were trimmed by 0 bases and 0 bases, with 12 bases remaining between them. The CDR3 DNA is TGTGCCAGCAGCCAAGACGGGATAGCGGTCTCCTACAATGAGCAGTTCTTC. This sequence encodes CASSQDGIAVSYNEQFF.

The chain joins TRBV7-6 to TRBJ2-7; D could derive from TRBD1 or TRBD2 (6 bases each). Germline CDR1 is SGHVS and CDR2 is FNYEAQ. The CDR3 consists of 13 residues. Trimming removed 2 bases from V and 6 bases from J, with 11 bases in between. The CDR3: CASSLSTGAEQYF. CDR3 DNA: TGTGCCAGCAGCTTATCTACGGGGGCCGAGCAGTACTTC.

This clonotype was observed a few times. The chain links TRBV7-7 to TRBJ2-3; TRBD2 might be the D (6 bases). V gave up 2 bases and J gave up 1 base, with 10 bases separating them. This CDR3 has 15 residues. Germline lookup yields CDR1 SSHAT and CDR2 FNYEAQ (reference sequence). DNA of the CDR3: TGTGCCAGCAGCTTATTAGCGGTAGGCACAGATACGCAGTATTTT. Translated, it gives CASSLLAVGTDTQYF. Full variable domain (remainder filled in from reference TRBV7-7 and TRBJ2-3): GAGVSQSPRYKVTKRGQDVTLRCDPISSHATLYWYQQALGQGPEFLTYFNYEAQPDKSGLPSDRFSAERPEGSISTLTIQRTEQRDSAMYRCASSLLAVGTDTQYFGPGTRLTVL.